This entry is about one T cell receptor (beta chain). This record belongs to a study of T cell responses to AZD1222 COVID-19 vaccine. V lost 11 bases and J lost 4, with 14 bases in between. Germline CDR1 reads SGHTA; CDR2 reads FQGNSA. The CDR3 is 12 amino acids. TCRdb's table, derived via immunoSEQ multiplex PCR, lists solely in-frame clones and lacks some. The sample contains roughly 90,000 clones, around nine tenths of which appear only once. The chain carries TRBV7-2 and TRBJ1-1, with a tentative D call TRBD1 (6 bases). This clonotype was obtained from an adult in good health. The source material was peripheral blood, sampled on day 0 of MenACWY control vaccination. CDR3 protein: CALQGRATEAFF. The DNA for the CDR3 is TGTGCCCTACAGGGAAGGGCCACTGAAGCTTTCTTT.